This TCR beta chain was identified in a study of CXCR3-negative and CXCR3-positive naive CD8 T cells. As for the study in general: Sequencing brought in 150 million or so TRB reads altogether, and each library got about 1.5 +/- 0.3 million. Broader study findings: More hydrophobic TRB CDR3s were found in CXCR3-positive naive cells than in CXCR3-negative naive cells. Naive subsets had comparable surface CD5; TCR strength was inferred from TRB CDR3 properties. TRBV-TRBJ usage was similar across naive CXCR3 subsets but distinct in memory cells.

With respect to this clonotype: Its target is not known.

Researchers prepared the TRB cDNA libraries using 5' RACE with UMI labels. Following a re-call of the 5' RACE reads, TCRdb has one entry per CDR3 protein and lacks DNA. The ten top clones account for 0.5% to 0.6%, within a sample of about 89,000 distinct CDR3 sequences. Germline lookup yields CDR1 SGHRS and CDR2 YFSETQ. The CDR3 contains 11 residues. Sequences were obtained from naive CXCR3+ CD8+ T cells from blood. The subset was: CD45RO-CCR7+CD27+CD95- naive CD8+ T cells expressing CXCR3 (TNR3+). The receptor was derived from a human donor in good health. Some clones in this sample may be carry-over from other donors' samples. The V call is TRBV5-1, the J call TRBJ2-1. The CDR3 here is CASSLTAEQFF. Drawing the rest from reference TRBV5-1 and TRBJ2-1, the complete variable domain is KAGVTQTPRYLIKTRGQQVTLSCSPISGHRSVSWYQQTPGQGLQFLFEYFSETQRNKGNFPGRFSGRQFSNSRSEMNVSTLELGDSALYLCASSLTAEQFFGPGTRLTVL.